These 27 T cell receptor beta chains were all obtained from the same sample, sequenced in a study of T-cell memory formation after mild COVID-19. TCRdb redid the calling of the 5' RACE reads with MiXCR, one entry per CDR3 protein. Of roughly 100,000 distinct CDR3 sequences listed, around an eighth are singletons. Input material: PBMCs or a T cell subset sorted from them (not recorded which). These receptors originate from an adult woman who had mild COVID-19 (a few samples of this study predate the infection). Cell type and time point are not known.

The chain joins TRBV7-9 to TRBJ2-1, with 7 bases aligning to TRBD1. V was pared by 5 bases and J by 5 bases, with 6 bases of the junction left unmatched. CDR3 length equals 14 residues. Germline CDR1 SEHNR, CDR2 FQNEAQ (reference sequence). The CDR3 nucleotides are TGTGCCAGCAGCCGCCGGGACAGCGACAATGAGCAGTTCTTC. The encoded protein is CASSRRDSDNEQFF.

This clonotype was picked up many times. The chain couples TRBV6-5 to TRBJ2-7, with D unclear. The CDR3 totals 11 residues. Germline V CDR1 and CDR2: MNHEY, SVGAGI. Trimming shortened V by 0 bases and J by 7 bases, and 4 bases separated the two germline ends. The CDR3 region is CASSYSGEQYF. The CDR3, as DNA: TGTGCCAGCAGTTACTCGGGAGAGCAGTACTTC.

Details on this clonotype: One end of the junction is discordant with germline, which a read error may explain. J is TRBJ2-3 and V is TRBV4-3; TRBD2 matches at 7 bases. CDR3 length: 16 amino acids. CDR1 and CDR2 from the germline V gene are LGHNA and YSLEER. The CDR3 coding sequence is TGCGCCAGCAGACAAGCAAGTAGCGGGAGCACAGATACGCAGTATTTT. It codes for CASRQASSGSTDTQYF.

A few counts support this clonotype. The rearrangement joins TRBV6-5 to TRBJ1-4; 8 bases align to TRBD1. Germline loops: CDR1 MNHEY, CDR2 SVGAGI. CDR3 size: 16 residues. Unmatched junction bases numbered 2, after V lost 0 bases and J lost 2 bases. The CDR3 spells CASSYSTGETNEKLFF. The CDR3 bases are TGTGCCAGCAGTTACTCGACAGGGGAGACTAATGAAAAACTGTTTTTT.

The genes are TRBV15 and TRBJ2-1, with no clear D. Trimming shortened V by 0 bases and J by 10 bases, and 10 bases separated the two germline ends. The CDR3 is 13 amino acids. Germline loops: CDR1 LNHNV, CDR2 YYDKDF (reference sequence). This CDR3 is CATSRDRISEQFF. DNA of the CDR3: TGTGCCACCAGCAGAGATAGGATATCCGAGCAGTTCTTC.

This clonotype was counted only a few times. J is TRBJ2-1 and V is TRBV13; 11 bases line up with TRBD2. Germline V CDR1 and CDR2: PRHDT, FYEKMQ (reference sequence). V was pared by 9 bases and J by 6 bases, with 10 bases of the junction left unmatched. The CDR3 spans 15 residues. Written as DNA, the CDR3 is TGTGCCAGTAGTAGCGGGAGGGCCGAAGGCAATGAGCAGTTCTTC. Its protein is CASSSGRAEGNEQFF.

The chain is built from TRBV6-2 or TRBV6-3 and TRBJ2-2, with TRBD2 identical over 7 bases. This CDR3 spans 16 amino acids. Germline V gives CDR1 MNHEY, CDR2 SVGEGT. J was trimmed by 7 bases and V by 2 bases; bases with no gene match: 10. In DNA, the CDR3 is TGTGCCAGCAGTTACGATCCGGGGGGTCCGAGCGGGGAGCTGTTTTTT. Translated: CASSYDPGGPSGELFF.

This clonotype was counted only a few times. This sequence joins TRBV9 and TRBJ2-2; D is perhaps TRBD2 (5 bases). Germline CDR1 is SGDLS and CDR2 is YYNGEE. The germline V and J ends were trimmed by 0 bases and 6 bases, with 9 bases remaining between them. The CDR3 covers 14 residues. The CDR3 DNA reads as TGTGCCAGCAGCGTAGGACTAACAGCCGGGGAGCTGTTTTTT. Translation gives CASSVGLTAGELFF.

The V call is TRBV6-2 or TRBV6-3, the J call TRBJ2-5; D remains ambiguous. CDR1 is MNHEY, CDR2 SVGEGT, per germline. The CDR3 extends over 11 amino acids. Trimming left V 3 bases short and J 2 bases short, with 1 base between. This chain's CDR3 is CASSYQETQYF. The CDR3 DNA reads TGTGCCAGCAGTTATCAAGAGACCCAGTACTTC.

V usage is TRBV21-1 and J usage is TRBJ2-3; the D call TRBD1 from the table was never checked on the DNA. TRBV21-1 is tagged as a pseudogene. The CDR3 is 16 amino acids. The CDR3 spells CASSKRGDRSTDTQYF. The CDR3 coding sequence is TGTGCCAGCAGCAAGAGGGGGGACAGAAGCACAGATACGCAGTATTTT.

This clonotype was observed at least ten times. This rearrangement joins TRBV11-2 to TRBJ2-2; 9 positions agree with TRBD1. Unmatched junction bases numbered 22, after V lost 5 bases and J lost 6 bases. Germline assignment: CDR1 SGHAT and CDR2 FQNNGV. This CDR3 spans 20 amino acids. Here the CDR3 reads CASSANRDREFSGTAGELFF. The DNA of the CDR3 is TGTGCCAGCAGCGCGAACCGGGACAGGGAATTTTCGGGAACCGCCGGGGAGCTGTTTTTT.

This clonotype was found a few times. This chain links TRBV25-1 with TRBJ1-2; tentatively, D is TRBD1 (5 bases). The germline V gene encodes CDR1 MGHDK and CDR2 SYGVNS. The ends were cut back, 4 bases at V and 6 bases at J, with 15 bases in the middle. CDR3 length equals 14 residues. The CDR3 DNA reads TGTGCCAGCAGTGTCCAGGGAAATTTTGATGGCTACACCTTC. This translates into CASSVQGNFDGYTF.

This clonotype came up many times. The CDR3 protein is CASSLISPGLAGMNTGELFF. The DNA for the CDR3 is TGCGCCAGCAGCCTTATCTCGCCGGGACTAGCGGGAATGAACACCGGGGAGCTGTTTTTT. This sequence joins TRBV4-1 and TRBJ2-2, with 13 bases fitting TRBD2. CDR3 length: 20 residues. From germline, CDR1 is MGHRA and CDR2 YSYEKL. V lost 4 bases, J lost 1 base, and 12 bases stayed unmatched.

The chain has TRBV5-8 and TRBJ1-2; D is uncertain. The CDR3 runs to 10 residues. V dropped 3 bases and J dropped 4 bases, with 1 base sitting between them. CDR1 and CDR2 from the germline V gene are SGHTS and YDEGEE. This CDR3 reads CASSSYGYTF. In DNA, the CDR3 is TGTGCCAGCAGCTCCTATGGCTACACCTTC.

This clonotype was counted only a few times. CDR3 sequence reads: CSVEERQGAYNEQFF. CDR3 nucleotides: TGCAGCGTTGAAGAGCGACAGGGGGCCTACAATGAGCAGTTCTTC. V gene TRBV29-1 combines with J gene TRBJ2-1; 9 positions agree with TRBD1. CDR1 and CDR2 (germline): SQVTM, ANQGSEA. V lost 0 bases and J lost 2; bases outside the gene matches: 2. The CDR3 is 15 residues long.

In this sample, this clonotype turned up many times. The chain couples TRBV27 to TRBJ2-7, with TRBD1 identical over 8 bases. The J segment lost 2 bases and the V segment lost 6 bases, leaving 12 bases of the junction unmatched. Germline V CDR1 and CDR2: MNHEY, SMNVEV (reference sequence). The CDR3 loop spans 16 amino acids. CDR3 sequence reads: CASSHQAQGAPYEQYF. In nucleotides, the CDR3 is TGTGCCAGCAGCCATCAAGCTCAGGGGGCCCCCTACGAGCAGTACTTC.

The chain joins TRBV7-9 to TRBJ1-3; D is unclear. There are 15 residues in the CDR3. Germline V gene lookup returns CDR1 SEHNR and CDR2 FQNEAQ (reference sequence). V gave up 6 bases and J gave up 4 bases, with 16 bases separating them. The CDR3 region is CASRSERSTGNTIYF. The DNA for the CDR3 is TGTGCCAGCAGATCCGAAAGGAGTACAGGAAACACCATATATTTT.

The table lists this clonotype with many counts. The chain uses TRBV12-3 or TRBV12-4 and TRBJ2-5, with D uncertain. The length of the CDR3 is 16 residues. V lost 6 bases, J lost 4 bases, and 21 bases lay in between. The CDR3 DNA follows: TGTGCCAGCAGCCCAACGCCATCGACTGGGTCAGAGACCCAGTACTTC. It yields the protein CASSPTPSTGSETQYF.

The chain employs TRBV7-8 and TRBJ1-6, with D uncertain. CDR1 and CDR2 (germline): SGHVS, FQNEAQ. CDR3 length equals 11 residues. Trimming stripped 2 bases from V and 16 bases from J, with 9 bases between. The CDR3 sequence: CASSLNWPLHF. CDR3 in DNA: TGTGCCAGCAGCTTAAACTGGCCACTCCACTTT.

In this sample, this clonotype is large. The CDR3: CASSLTGSHTDTQYF. As DNA, the CDR3 is TGTGCCAGCAGCTTAACGGGTAGCCACACAGATACGCAGTATTTT. The V call is TRBV7-3, the J call TRBJ2-3, with D unresolved. V lost 0 bases and J 2 bases, leaving 9 bases between the germline ends. CDR1 is SGHTA, CDR2 FQGTGA, per germline. There are 15 residues in the CDR3.

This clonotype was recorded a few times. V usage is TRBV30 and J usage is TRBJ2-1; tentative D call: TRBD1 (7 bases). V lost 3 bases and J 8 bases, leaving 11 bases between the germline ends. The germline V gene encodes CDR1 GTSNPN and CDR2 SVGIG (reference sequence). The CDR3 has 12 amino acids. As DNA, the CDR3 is TGTGCCTGGAGCCAGGGGGAGGATGAGCAGTTCTTC. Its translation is CAWSQGEDEQFF.

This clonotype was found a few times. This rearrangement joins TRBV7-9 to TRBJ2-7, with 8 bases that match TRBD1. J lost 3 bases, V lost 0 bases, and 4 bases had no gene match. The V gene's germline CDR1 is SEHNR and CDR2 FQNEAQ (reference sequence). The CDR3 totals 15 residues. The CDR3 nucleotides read TGTGCCAGCAGCTTAGCCAGGGGGCTTCTCTACGAGCAGTACTTC. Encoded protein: CASSLARGLLYEQYF.

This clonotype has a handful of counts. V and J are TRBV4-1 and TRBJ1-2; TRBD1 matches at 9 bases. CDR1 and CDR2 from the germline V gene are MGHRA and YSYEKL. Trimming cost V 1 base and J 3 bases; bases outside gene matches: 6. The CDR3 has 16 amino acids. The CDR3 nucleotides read TGCGCCAGCAGCCAAGCGGGACAGGGCCCCCACTATGGCTACACCTTC. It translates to CASSQAGQGPHYGYTF.

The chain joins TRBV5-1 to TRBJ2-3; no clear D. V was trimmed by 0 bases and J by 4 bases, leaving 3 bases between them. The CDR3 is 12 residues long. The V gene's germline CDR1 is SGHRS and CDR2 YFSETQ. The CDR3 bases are TGCGCCAGCAGCTTGGTTTCAGATACGCAGTATTTT. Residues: CASSLVSDTQYF.

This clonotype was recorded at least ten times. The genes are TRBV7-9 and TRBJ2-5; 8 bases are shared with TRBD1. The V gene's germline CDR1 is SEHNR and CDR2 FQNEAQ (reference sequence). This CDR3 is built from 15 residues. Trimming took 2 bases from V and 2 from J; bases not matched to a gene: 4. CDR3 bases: TGTGCCAGCAGCTTAACCTGGACAGGGCAAGAGACCCAGTACTTC. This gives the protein CASSLTWTGQETQYF.

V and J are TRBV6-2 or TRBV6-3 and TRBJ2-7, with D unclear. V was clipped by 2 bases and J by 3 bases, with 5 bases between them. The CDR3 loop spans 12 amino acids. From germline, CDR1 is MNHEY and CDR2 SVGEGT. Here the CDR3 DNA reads TGTGCCAGCAGTTACCCGCTCTACGAGCAGTACTTC. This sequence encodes CASSYPLYEQYF.

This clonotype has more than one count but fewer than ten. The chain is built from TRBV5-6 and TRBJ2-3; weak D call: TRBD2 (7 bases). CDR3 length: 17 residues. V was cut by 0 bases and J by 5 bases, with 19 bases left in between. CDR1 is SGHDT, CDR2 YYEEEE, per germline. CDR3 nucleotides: TGTGCCAGCAGCTTGGATATGCGGGGGCCCCCTTTAGATACGCAGTATTTT. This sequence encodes CASSLDMRGPPLDTQYF.